This entry lists 8 T cell receptor beta chains sequenced from one sample in a study of patients and donors after allogeneic stem cell transplantation. MiXCR, run by TCRdb on the RT-PCR reads, gives a single entry per CDR3 protein. The table has 800,000 to 1,000,000 distinct CDR3 sequences, under 20% seen once. The sequenced material came from blood, either unsorted or a sorted T cell fraction (not recorded which). These receptors all stem from a human donor who was either an allogeneic HSCT recipient or a stem cell or donor lymphocyte infusion donor (not recorded which). It is not recorded whose cells these are; they may come from a transplant donor.

The chain joins TRBV7-9 to TRBJ2-7, with D possibly called TRBD1 or TRBD2 (5 bases each). The CDR3 runs to 15 residues. Trimming cost V 6 bases and J 0 bases, with 15 bases left between them. Germline V CDR1 and CDR2: SEHNR, FQNEAQ (reference sequence). In DNA form, the CDR3 reads TGTGCCAGCAGTATAGCTGGGACCGACTCCTACGAGCAGTACTTC. Translated: CASSIAGTDSYEQYF. Using reference TRBV7-9 and TRBJ2-7 for the parts outside the CDR3, the full variable domain is DTGVSQNPRHKITKRGQNVTFRCDPISEHNRLYWYRQTLGQGPEFLTYFQNEAQLEKSRLLSDRFSAERPKGSFSTLEIQRTEQGDSAMYLCASSIAGTDSYEQYFGPGTRLTVT.

In its sample, this clonotype was seen a few times. DNA for the CDR3: TGTGCCAGCAGCGTAGGACAGTCCCAAGAGACCCAGTACTTC. Translating gives CASSVGQSQETQYF. The genes are TRBV9 and TRBJ2-5; possibly TRBD1 for D (5 bases). Germline CDR1 and CDR2: SGDLS and YYNGEE. V gave up 0 bases and J gave up 1 base, with 7 bases separating them. The CDR3 has 14 residues.

This clonotype was seen only a few times. The V gene is TRBV12-3 or TRBV12-4, the J gene TRBJ2-2; possibly TRBD1 or TRBD2 for D (5 bases each). Trimming took off 3 bases at V and 0 bases at J, with 11 bases between the two ends. The length of the CDR3 is 16 residues. The CDR3 spells CASSLKGPPNTGELFF. The CDR3 DNA reads as TGTGCCAGCAGTTTGAAGGGACCCCCGAACACCGGGGAGCTGTTTTTT.

This clonotype showed up just a few times. The chain carries TRBV6-1 and TRBJ1-4, with TRBD1 identical over 7 bases. In germline, CDR1 is MNHNS, CDR2 SASEGT. This CDR3 spans 15 amino acids. The trim removed 6 bases at V and 7 bases at J, leaving 11 bases unmatched. The CDR3 nucleotides read TGTGCCAGCAGGGGATCAGGGGGATTGAGTGAAAAACTGTTTTTT. Amino acid sequence: CASRGSGGLSEKLFF.

V is TRBV6-1 and J is TRBJ2-7, with no clear D. CDR3 length: 14 amino acids. Germline assignment: CDR1 MNHNS and CDR2 SASEGT. Trimming took 4 bases from V and 2 from J, leaving 12 bases between them. CDR3 region: CASSGTTWPYEQYF. CDR3 sequence (DNA): TGTGCCAGCAGTGGGACGACTTGGCCCTACGAGCAGTACTTC.

The V and J genes are TRBV4-1 and TRBJ2-5; 9 bases are a match to TRBD1. CDR3 length: 16 residues. The V gene's germline CDR1 is MGHRA and CDR2 YSYEKL. Trimming removed 0 bases from V and 4 bases from J; junction bases left unmatched: 6. The CDR3 DNA reads as TGCGCCAGCAGCCAAGATGGGACAGGGTTTCGAGAGACCCAGTACTTC. Protein product: CASSQDGTGFRETQYF.

The V and J genes are TRBV15 and TRBJ2-1; 8 nucleotides match TRBD2. Germline CDR1 is LNHNV and CDR2 is YYDKDF (reference sequence). J was trimmed by 4 bases and V by 3 bases; bases with no gene match: 5. CDR3 length: 15 residues. CDR3 amino acids: CATSSGLASYNEQFF. The CDR3 DNA is TGTGCCACCAGCAGCGGACTAGCCTCTTACAATGAGCAGTTCTTC.

This chain joins TRBV2 and TRBJ1-2; 7 bases line up with TRBD1. This CDR3 is 14 amino acids long. V lost 6 bases, J lost 2 bases, and 6 bases stayed unmatched. Germline V gives CDR1 SNHLY, CDR2 FYNNEI. In DNA form, the CDR3 reads TGTGCCAGCAGAGGGACAGCGACCAACTATGGCTACACCTTC. This codes for CASRGTATNYGYTF.